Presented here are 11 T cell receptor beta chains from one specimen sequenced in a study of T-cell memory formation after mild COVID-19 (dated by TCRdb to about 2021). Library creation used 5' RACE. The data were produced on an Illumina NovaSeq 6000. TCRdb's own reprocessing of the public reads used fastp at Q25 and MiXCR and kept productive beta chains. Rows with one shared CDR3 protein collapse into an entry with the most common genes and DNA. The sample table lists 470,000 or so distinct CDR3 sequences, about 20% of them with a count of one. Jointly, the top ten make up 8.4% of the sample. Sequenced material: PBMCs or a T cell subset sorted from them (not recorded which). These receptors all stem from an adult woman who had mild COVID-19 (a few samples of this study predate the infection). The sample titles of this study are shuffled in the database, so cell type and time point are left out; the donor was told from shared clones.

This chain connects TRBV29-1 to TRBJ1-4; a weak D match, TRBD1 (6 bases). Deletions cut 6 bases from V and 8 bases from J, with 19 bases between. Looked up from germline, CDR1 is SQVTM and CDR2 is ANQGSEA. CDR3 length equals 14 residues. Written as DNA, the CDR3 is TGCAGCGTCGGTTCTCAGGGGATCGTCGAAAAACTGTTTTTT. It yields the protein CSVGSQGIVEKLFF.

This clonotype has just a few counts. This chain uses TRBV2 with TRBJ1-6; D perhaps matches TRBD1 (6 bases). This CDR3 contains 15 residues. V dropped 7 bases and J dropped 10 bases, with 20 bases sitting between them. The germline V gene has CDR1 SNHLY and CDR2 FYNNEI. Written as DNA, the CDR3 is TGTGCCAGCACCGAATCTGAGGGGGTTGGATCACCCCTCCACTTT. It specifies CASTESEGVGSPLHF.

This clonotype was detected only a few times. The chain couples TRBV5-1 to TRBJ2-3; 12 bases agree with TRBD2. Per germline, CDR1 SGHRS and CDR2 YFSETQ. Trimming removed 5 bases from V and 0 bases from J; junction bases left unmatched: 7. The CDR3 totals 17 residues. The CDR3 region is CASSPGTSGHSTDTQYF. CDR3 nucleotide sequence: TGCGCCAGCAGTCCCGGGACTAGCGGGCACAGCACAGATACGCAGTATTTT.

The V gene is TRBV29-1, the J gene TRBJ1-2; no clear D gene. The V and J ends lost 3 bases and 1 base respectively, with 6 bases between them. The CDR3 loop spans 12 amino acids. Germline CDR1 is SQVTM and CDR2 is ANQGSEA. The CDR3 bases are TGCAGCGTTGATCGGGGTAACTATGGCTACACCTTC. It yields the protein CSVDRGNYGYTF.

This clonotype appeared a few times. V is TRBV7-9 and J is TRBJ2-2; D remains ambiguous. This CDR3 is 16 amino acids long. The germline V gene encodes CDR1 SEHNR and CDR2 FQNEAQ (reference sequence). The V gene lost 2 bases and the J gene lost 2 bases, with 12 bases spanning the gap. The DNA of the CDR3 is TGTGCCAGCAGCTTACTGGTAGTGGTAAACACCGGGGAGCTGTTTTTT. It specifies CASSLLVVVNTGELFF.

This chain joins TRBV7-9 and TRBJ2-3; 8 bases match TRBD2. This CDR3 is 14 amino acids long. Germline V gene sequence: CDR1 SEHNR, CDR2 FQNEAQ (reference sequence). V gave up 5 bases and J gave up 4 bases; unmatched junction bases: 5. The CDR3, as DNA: TGTGCCAGCAGCCCGGGACTAGGGGCAGATACGCAGTATTTT. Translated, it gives CASSPGLGADTQYF.

The CDR3 DNA sequence: TGCAGTGCTAGCCGCCTCACTAGCGGGGGGGCCGAAACAGATACGCAGTATTTT. It specifies CSASRLTSGGAETDTQYF. The chain recombines TRBV20-1 with TRBJ2-3, with 13 positions matching TRBD2. Per germline, CDR1 DFQATT and CDR2 SNEGSKA (reference sequence). Trimming cost V 3 bases and J 3 bases; bases outside gene matches: 12. CDR3 length equals 18 residues.

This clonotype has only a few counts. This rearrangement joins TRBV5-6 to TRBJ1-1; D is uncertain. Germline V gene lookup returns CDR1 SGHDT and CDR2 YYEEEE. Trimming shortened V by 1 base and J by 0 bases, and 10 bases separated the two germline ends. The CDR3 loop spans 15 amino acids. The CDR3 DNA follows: TGTGCCAGCAGCTTGAGGACGGATATGAACACTGAAGCTTTCTTT. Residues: CASSLRTDMNTEAFF.

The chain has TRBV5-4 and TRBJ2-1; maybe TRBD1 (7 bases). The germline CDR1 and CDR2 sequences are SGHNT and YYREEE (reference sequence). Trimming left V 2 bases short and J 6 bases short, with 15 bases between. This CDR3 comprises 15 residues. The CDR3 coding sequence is TGTGCCAGCAGCTTTCGACAGGGAGGCGGCAATGAGCAGTTCTTC. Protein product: CASSFRQGGGNEQFF. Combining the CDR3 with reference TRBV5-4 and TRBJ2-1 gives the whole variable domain ETGVTQSPTHLIKTRGQQVTLRCSSQSGHNTVSWYQQALGQGPQFIFQYYREEENGRGNFPPRFSGLQFPNYSSELNVNALELDDSALYLCASSFRQGGGNEQFFGPGTRLTVL.

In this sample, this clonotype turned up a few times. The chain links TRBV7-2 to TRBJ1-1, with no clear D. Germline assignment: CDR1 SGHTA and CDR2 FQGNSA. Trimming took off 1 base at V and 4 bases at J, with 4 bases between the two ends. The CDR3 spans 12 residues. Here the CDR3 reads CASSLVFTEAFF. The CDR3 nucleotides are TGTGCCAGCAGCTTAGTGTTCACTGAAGCTTTCTTT.

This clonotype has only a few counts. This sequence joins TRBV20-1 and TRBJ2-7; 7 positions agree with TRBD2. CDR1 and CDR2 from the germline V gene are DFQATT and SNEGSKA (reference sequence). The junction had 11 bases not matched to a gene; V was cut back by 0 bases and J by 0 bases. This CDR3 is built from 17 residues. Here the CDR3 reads CSARDGWAAGPSYEQYF. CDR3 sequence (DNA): TGCAGTGCTAGAGACGGGTGGGCAGCGGGGCCCTCCTACGAGCAGTACTTC.